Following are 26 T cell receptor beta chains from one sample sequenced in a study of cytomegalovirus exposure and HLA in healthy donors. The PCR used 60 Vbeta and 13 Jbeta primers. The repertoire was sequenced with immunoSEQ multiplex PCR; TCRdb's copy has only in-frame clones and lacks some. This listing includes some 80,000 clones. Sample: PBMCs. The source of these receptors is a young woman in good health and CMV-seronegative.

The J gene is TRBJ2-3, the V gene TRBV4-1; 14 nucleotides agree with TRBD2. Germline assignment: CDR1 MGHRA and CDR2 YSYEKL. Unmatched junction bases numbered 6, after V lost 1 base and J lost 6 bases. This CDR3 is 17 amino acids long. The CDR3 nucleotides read TGCGCCAGCAGCCAAGGACGACTAGCGGGGGGGCCGGATACGCAGTATTTT. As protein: CASSQGRLAGGPDTQYF.

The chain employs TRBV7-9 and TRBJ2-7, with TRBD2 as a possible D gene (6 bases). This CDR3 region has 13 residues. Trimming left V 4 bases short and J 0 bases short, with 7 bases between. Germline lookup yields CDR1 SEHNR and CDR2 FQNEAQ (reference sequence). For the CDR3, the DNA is TGTGCCAGCAGCTCGACTAGCTCCTACGAGCAGTACTTC. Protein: CASSSTSSYEQYF. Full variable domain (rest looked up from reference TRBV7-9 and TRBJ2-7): DTGVSQNPRHKITKRGQNVTFRCDPISEHNRLYWYRQTLGQGPEFLTYFQNEAQLEKSRLLSDRFSAERPKGSFSTLEIQRTEQGDSAMYLCASSSTSSYEQYFGPGTRLTVT.

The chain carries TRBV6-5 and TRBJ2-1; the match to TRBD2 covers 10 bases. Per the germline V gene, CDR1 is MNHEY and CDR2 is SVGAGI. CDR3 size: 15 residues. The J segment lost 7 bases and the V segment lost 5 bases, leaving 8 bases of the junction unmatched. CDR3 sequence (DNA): TGTGCCAGCAGTCCCACTAGCGGGAAGCGAAATGAGCAGTTCTTC. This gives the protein CASSPTSGKRNEQFF.

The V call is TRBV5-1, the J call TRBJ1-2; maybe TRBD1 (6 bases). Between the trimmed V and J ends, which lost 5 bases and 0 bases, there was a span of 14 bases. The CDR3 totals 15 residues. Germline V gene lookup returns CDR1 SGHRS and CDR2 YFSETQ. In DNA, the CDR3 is TGCGCCAGCAGGATTACGACAGGCCCTAACTATGGCTACACCTTC. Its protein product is CASRITTGPNYGYTF.

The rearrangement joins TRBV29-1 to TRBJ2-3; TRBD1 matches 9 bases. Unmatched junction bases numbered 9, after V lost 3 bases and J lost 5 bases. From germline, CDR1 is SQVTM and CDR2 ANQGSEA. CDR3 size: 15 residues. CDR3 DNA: TGCAGCGTTGACCCAACAGGGGGCTCTGGAGATACGCAGTATTTT. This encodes CSVDPTGGSGDTQYF.

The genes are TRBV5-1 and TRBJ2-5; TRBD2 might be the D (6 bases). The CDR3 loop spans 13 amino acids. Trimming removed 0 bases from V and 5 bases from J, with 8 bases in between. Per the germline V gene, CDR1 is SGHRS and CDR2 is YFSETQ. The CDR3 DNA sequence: TGCGCCAGCAGCTTGGGGGGGGAGGAGACCCAGTACTTC. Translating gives CASSLGGEETQYF.

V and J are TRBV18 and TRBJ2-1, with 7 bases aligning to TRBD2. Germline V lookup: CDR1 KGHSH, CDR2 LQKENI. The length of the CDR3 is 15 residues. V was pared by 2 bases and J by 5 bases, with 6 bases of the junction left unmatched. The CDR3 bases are TGTGCCAGCTCACCAGGAGGGAGGGCCGACAATGAGCAGTTCTTC. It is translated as CASSPGGRADNEQFF.

The CDR3 region has the DNA TGTGCCAGCAGCTTGCGGGACAGGGGAGGGGGCACTGAAGCTTTCTTT. The encoded protein is CASSLRDRGGGTEAFF. The rearrangement uses TRBV5-8 and TRBJ1-1; 10 positions agree with TRBD1. There are 16 residues in the CDR3. Trimming cost V 1 base and J 4 bases; bases outside gene matches: 7. Germline V gene lookup returns CDR1 SGHTS and CDR2 YDEGEE. The whole variable domain, remainder taken from reference TRBV5-8 and TRBJ1-1, is EAGVTQSPTHLIKTRGQQATLRCSPISGHTSVYWYQQALGLGLQFLLWYDEGEERNRGNFPPRFSGRQFPNYSSELNVNALELEDSALYLCASSLRDRGGGTEAFFGQGTRLTVV.

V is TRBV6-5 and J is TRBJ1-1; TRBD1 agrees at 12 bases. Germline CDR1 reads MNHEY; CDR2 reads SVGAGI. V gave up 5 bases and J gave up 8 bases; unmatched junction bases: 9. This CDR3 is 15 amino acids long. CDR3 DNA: TGTGCCAGCAGTGGGGCGGGACAGGGGGCGGGGGAAGCTTTCTTT. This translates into CASSGAGQGAGEAFF.

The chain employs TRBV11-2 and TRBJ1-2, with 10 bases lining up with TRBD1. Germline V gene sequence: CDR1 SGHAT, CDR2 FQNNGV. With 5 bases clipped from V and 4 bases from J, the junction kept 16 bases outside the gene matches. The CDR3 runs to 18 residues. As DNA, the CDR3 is TGTGCCAGCAGCCGGATTAAAGGACAGGGGGTAGGTCCCTATGGCTACACCTTC. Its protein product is CASSRIKGQGVGPYGYTF.

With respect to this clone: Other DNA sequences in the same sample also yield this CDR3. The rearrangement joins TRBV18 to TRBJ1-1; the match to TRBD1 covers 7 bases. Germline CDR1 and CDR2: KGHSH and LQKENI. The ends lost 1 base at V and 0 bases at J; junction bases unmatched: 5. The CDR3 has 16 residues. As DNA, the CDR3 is TGTGCCAGCTCACCACAGGGGGCTGGAATGAACACTGAAGCTTTCTTT. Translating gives CASSPQGAGMNTEAFF.

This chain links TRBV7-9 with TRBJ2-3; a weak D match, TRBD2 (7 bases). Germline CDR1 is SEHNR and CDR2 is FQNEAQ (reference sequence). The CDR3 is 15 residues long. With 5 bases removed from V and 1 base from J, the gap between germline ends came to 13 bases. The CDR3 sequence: CASSTRGGGTDTQYF. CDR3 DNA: TGTGCCAGCAGCACGAGGGGGGGCGGCACAGATACGCAGTATTTT. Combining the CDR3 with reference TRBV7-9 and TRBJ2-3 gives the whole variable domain DTGVSQNPRHKITKRGQNVTFRCDPISEHNRLYWYRQTLGQGPEFLTYFQNEAQLEKSRLLSDRFSAERPKGSFSTLEIQRTEQGDSAMYLCASSTRGGGTDTQYFGPGTRLTVL.

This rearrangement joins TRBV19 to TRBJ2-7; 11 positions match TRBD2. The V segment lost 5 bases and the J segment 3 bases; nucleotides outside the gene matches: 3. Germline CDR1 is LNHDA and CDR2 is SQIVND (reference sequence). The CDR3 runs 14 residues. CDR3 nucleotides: TGTGCCAGTAGTGTCGGGACTAGCGGCTACGAGCAGTACTTC. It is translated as CASSVGTSGYEQYF.

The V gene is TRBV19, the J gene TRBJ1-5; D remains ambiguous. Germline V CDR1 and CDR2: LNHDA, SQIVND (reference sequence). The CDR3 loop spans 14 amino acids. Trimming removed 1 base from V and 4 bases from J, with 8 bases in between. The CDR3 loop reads CASSIGGRNQPQHF. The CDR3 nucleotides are TGTGCCAGTAGTATAGGCGGGCGTAATCAGCCCCAGCATTTT.

DNA for the CDR3: TGTGCCAGCAGCTCTAGCGGTTACGAGCAGTACTTC. The encoded protein is CASSSSGYEQYF. The chain uses TRBV7-2 and TRBJ2-7; 7 nucleotides line up with TRBD2. The junction had 1 base not matched to a gene; V was cut back by 4 bases and J by 4 bases. Germline CDR1 reads SGHTA; CDR2 reads FQGNSA. The CDR3 totals 12 residues. Full variable domain (outside the CDR3, taken from reference TRBV7-2 and TRBJ2-7): GAGVSQSPSNKVTEKGKDVELRCDPISGHTALYWYRQSLGQGLEFLIYFQGNSAPDKSGLPSDRFSAERTGGSVSTLTIQRTQQEDSAVYLCASSSSGYEQYFGPGTRLTVT.

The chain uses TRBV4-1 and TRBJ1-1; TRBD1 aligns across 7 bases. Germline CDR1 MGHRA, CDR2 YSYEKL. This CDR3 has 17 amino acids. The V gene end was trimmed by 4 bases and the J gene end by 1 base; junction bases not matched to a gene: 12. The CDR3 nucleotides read TGCGCCAGCAGCCTACGATCCACGGGACAGACGAACACTGAAGCTTTCTTT. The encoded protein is CASSLRSTGQTNTEAFF.

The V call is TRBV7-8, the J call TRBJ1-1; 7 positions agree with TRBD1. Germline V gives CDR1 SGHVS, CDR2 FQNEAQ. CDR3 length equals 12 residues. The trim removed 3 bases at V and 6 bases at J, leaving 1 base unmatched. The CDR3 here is CASSLQGAEAFF. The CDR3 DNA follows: TGTGCCAGCAGCTTGCAGGGGGCTGAAGCTTTCTTT. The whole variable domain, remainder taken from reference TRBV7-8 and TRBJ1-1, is GAGVSQSPRYKVAKRGQDVALRCDPISGHVSLFWYQQALGQGPEFLTYFQNEAQLDKSGLPSDRFFAERPEGSVSTLKIQRTQQEDSAVYLCASSLQGAEAFFGQGTRLTVV.

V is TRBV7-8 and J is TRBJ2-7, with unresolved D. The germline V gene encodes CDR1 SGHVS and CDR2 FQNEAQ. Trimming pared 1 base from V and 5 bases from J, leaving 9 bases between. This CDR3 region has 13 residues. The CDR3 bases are TGTGCCAGCAGCTTAGTGGCGGCCAACGAGCAGTACTTC. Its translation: CASSLVAANEQYF. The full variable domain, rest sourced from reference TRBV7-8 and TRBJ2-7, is GAGVSQSPRYKVAKRGQDVALRCDPISGHVSLFWYQQALGQGPEFLTYFQNEAQLDKSGLPSDRFFAERPEGSVSTLKIQRTQQEDSAVYLCASSLVAANEQYFGPGTRLTVT.

The CDR3 is CASSPGTASYEQYF. CDR3 DNA sequence: TGCGCCAGCAGCCCTGGGACAGCCTCCTACGAGCAGTACTTC. V and J are TRBV5-1 and TRBJ2-7; the match to TRBD1 covers 7 bases. The CDR3 sequence is 14 residues long. V shed 4 bases, J shed 0 bases, and the junction held 4 bases outside the gene matches. Germline CDR1 SGHRS, CDR2 YFSETQ. Drawing the rest from reference TRBV5-1 and TRBJ2-7, the complete variable domain is KAGVTQTPRYLIKTRGQQVTLSCSPISGHRSVSWYQQTPGQGLQFLFEYFSETQRNKGNFPGRFSGRQFSNSRSEMNVSTLELGDSALYLCASSPGTASYEQYFGPGTRLTVT.

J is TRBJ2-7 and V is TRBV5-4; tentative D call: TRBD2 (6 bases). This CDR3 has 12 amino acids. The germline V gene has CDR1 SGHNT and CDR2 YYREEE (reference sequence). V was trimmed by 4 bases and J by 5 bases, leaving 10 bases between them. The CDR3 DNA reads TGTGCCAGCAGCCCTGGAGGGGACGAGCAGTACTTC. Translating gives CASSPGGDEQYF.

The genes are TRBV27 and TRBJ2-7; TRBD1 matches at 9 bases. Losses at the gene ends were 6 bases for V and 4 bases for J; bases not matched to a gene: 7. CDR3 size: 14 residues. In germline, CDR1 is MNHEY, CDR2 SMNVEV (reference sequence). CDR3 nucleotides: TGTGCCAGCAGGGAGTCTGGACAGGGGTACGAGCAGTACTTC. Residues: CASRESGQGYEQYF.

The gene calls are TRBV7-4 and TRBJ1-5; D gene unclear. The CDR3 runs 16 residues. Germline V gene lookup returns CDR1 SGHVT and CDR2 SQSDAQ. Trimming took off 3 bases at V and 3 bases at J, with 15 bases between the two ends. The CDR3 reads CASSFHSGNLNQPQHF. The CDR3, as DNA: TGTGCCAGCAGCTTCCACTCCGGGAACCTCAATCAGCCCCAGCATTTT.

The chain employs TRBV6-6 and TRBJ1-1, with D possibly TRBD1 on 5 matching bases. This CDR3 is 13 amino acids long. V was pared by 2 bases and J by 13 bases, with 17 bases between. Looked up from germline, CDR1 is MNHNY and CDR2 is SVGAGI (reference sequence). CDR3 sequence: CASSYGAETRDFF. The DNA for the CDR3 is TGTGCCAGCAGTTACGGGGCGGAGACTCGTGATTTCTTT.

The DNA for the CDR3 is TGCGCCAGCAGCCAAGGGGGGGGGCCCAAAGAGACCCAGTACTTC. Protein sequence: CASSQGGGPKETQYF. The rearrangement joins TRBV4-1 to TRBJ2-5; weak D call: TRBD2 (7 bases). The V gene lost 1 base and the J gene lost 3 bases, with 12 bases spanning the gap. The CDR3 sequence is 15 residues long. Germline V gene data show CDR1 as MGHRA and CDR2 as YSYEKL.

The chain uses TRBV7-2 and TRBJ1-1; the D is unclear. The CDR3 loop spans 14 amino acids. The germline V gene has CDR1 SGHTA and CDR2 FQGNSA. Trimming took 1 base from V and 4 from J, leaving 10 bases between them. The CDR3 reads CASSLETIRTEAFF. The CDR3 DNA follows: TGTGCCAGCAGCTTAGAGACTATTCGCACTGAAGCTTTCTTT.

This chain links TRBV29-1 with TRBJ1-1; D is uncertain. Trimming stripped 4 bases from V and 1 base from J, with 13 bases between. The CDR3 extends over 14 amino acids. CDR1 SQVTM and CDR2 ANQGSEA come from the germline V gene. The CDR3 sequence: CSVVRYYSNTEAFF. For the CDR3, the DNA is TGCAGCGTTGTTCGATACTACTCGAACACTGAAGCTTTCTTT.